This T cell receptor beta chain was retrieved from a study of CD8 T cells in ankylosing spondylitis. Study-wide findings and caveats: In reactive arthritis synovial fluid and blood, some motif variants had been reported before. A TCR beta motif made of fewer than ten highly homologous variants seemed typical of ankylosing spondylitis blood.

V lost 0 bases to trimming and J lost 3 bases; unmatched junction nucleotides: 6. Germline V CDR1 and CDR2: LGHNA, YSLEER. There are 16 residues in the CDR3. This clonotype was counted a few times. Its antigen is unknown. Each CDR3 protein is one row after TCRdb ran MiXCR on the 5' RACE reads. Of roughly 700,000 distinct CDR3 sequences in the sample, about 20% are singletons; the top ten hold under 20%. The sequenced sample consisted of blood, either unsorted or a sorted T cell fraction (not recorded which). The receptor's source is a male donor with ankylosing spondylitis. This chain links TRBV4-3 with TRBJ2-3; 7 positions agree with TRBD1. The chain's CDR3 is CASSQDLDRTTDTQYF. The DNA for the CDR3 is TGCGCCAGCAGCCAAGACCTGGACAGGACAACAGATACGCAGTATTTT.